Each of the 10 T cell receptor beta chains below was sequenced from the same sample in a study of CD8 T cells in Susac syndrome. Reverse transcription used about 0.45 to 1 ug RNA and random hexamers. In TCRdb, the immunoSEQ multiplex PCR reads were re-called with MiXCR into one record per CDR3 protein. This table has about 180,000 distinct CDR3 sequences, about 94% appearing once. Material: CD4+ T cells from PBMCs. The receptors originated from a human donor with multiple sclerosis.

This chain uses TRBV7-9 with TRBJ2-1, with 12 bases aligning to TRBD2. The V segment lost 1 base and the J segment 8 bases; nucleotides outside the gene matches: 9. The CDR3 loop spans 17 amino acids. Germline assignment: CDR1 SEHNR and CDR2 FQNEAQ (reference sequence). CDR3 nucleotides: TGTGCCAGCAGCTTAGGATCTAGCGGGGGGGTTACCGATGAGCAGTTCTTC. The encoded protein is CASSLGSSGGVTDEQFF.

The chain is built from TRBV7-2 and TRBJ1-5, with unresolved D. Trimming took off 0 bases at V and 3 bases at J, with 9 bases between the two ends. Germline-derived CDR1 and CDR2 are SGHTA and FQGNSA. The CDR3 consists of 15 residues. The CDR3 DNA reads TGTGCCAGCAGCTTAGCGGGCGGCCACAATCAGCCCCAGCATTTT. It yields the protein CASSLAGGHNQPQHF.

CDR3 DNA: TGTGCCAGCAGTGACCAGGGACAGAATAATTCACCCCTCCACTTT. Its protein is CASSDQGQNNSPLHF. This sequence joins TRBV25-1 and TRBJ1-6; 7 bases line up with TRBD1. V shed 3 bases, J shed 5 bases, and the junction held 4 bases outside the gene matches. The CDR3 is 15 residues long. CDR1 and CDR2 (germline): MGHDK, SYGVNS.

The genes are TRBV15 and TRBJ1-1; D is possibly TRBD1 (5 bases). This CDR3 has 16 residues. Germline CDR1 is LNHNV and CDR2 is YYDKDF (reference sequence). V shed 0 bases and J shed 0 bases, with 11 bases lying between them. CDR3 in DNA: TGTGCCACCAGCAGAGAGGCAGGGCGATTGAACACTGAAGCTTTCTTT. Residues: CATSREAGRLNTEAFF.

The CDR3 DNA reads TGTGCCAGCAGCTTACTAGCGGGTCCTCGGGGCACAGATACGCAGTATTTT. Encoded protein: CASSLLAGPRGTDTQYF. The chain joins TRBV13 to TRBJ2-3; the match to TRBD2 covers 8 bases. Germline loops: CDR1 PRHDT, CDR2 FYEKMQ (reference sequence). The ends lost 2 bases at V and 1 base at J; junction bases unmatched: 8. There are 17 residues in the CDR3.

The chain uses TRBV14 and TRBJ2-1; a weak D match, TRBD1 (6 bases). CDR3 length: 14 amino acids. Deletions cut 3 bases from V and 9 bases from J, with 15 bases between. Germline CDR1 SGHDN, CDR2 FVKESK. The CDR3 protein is CASSQIQGRGEQFF. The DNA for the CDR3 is TGTGCCAGCAGCCAGATACAGGGCCGAGGTGAGCAGTTCTTC.

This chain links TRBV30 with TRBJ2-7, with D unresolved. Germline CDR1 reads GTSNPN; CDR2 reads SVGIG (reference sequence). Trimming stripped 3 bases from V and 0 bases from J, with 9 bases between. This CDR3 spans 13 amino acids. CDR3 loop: CAWRFGLSYEQYF. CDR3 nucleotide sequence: TGTGCCTGGAGGTTTGGGCTCTCCTACGAGCAGTACTTC.

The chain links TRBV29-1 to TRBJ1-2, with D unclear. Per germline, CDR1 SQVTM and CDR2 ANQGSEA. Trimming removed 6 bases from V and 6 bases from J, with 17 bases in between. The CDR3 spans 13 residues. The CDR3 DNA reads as TGCAGCGTCGAAAGGCTAGGGCAGGATGGCTACACCTTC. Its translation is CSVERLGQDGYTF.

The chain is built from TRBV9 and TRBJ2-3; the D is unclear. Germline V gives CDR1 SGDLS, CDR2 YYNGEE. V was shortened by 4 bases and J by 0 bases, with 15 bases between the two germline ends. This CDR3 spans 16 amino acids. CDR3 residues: CASSRYDRASTDTQYF. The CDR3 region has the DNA TGTGCCAGCAGCCGGTATGATCGTGCTAGCACAGATACGCAGTATTTT.

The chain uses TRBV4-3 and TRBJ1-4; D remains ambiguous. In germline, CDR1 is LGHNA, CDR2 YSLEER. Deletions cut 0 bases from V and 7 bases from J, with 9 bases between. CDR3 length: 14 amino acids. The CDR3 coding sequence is TGCGCCAGCAGCCAAGATGCCGTTGGTGAAAAACTGTTTTTT. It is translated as CASSQDAVGEKLFF.